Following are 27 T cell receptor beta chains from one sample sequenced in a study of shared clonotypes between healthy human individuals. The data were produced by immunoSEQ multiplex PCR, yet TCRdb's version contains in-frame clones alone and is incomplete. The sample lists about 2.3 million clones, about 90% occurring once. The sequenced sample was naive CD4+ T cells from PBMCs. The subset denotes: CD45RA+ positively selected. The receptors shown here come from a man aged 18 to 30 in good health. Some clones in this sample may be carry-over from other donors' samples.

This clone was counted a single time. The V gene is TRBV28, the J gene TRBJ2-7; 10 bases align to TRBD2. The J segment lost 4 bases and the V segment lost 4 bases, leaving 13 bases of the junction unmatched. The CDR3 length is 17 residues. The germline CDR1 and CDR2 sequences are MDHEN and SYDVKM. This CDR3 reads CASSSPPGLATHYEQYF. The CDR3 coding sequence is TGTGCCAGCAGTTCACCCCCGGGACTAGCGACCCATTACGAGCAGTACTTC.

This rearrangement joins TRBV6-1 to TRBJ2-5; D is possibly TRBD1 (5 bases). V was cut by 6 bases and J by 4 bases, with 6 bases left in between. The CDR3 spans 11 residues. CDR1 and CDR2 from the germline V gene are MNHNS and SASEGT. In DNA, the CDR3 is TGTGCCAGCAGGGGGCGAGAGACCCAGTACTTC. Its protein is CASRGRETQYF.

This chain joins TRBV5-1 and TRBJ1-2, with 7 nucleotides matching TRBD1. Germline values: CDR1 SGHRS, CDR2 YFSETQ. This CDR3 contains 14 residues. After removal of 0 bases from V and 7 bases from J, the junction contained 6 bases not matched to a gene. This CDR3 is CASSLGQGVSGYTF. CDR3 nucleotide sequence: TGCGCCAGCAGCTTGGGACAGGGCGTTTCTGGCTACACCTTC. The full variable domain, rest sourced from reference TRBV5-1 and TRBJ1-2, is KAGVTQTPRYLIKTRGQQVTLSCSPISGHRSVSWYQQTPGQGLQFLFEYFSETQRNKGNFPGRFSGRQFSNSRSEMNVSTLELGDSALYLCASSLGQGVSGYTFGSGTRLTVV.

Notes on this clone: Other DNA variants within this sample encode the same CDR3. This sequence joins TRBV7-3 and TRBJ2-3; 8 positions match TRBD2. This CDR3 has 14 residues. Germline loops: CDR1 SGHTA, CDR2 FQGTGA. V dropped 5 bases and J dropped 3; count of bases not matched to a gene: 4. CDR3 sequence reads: CASSLSGRTDTQYF. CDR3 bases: TGTGCCAGCAGCCTCAGCGGGAGAACAGATACGCAGTATTTT.

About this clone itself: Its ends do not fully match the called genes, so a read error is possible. CDR3 loop: CASREDEEQYF. CDR3 nucleotide sequence: TGTGCCAGCAGGGAAGATGAGGAGCAGTACTTC. The chain joins TRBV2 to TRBJ2-7; D not certain. Germline values: CDR1 SNHLY, CDR2 FYNNEI. This CDR3 is 11 amino acids long.

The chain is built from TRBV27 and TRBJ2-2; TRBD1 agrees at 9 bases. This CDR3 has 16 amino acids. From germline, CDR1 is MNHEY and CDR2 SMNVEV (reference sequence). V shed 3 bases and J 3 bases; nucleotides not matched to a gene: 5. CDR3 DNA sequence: TGTGCCAGCAGTTTCAACAGGGGGCCGTACACCGGGGAGCTGTTTTTT. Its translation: CASSFNRGPYTGELFF.

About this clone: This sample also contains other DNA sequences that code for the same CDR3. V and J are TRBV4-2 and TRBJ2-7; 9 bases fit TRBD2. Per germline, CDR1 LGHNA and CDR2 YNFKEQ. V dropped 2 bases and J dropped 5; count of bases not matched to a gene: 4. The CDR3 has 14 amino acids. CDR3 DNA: TGTGCCAGCAGCCAAACCAGCGGGAGGAACGAGCAGTACTTC. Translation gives CASSQTSGRNEQYF.

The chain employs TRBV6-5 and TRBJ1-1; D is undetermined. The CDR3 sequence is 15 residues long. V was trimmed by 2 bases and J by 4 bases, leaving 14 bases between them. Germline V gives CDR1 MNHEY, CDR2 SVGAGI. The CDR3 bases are TGTGCCAGCAGTTACCGCGGGGTAGGGTTCACTGAAGCTTTCTTT. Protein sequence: CASSYRGVGFTEAFF.

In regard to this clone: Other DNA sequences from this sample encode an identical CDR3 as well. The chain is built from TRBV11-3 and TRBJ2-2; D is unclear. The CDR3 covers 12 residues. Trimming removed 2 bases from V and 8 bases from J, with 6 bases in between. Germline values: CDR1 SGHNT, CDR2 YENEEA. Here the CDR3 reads CASSLSGGELFF. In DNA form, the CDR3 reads TGTGCCAGCAGCTTATCCGGGGGGGAGCTGTTTTTT.

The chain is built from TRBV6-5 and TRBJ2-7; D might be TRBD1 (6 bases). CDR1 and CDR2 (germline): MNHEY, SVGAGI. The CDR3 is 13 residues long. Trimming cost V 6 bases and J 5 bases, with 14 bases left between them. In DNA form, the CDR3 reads TGTGCCAGCAGGCAGGGGAACAAAAACGAGCAGTACTTC. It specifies CASRQGNKNEQYF.

The CDR3, as DNA: TGTGCCAGCAGTTCACTTTGGACCCAGTACTTC. The encoded protein is CASSSLWTQYF. The chain uses TRBV28 and TRBJ2-5; no clear D. Trimming cost V 4 bases and J 7 bases, with 7 bases left between them. The CDR3 is 11 amino acids. In germline, CDR1 is MDHEN, CDR2 SYDVKM. Drawing the rest from reference TRBV28 and TRBJ2-5, the complete variable domain is DVKVTQSSRYLVKRTGEKVFLECVQDMDHENMFWYRQDPGLGLRLIYFSYDVKMKEKGDIPEGYSVSREKKERFSLILESASTNQTSMYLCASSSLWTQYFGPGTRLLVL.

The CDR3 region is CAWSVGTATNEKLFF. CDR3 nucleotides: TGTGCCTGGAGTGTGGGGACCGCGACTAATGAAAAACTGTTTTTT. The chain combines TRBV30 with TRBJ1-4; weak D call: TRBD1 (5 bases). Germline loops: CDR1 GTSNPN, CDR2 SVGIG (reference sequence). The CDR3 covers 15 residues. V lost 0 bases to trimming and J lost 2 bases, with 10 bases between them. Variable domain in full (rest from reference TRBV30 and TRBJ1-4): SQTIHQWPATLVQPVGSPLSLECTVEGTSNPNLYWYRQAAGRGLQLLFYSVGIGQISSEVPQNLSASRPQDRQFILSSKKLLLSDSGFYLCAWSVGTATNEKLFFGSGTQLSVL.

CDR3 bases: TGTGCCAGCAGTTCTGACGAAGGACTAGCGGGCCAAGAGACCCAGTACTTC. Translation gives CASSSDEGLAGQETQYF. The rearrangement uses TRBV28 and TRBJ2-5; the match to TRBD2 covers 11 bases. This CDR3 comprises 17 residues. Germline V gene lookup returns CDR1 MDHEN and CDR2 SYDVKM. With V trimmed by 4 bases and J by 1 base, 8 bases remained unmatched.

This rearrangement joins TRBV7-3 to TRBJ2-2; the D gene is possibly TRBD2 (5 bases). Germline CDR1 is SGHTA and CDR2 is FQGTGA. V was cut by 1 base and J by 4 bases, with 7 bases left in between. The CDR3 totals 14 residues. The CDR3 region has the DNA TGTGCCAGCAGCTTAAGGGAGACCACCGGGGAGCTGTTTTTT. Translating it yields CASSLRETTGELFF.

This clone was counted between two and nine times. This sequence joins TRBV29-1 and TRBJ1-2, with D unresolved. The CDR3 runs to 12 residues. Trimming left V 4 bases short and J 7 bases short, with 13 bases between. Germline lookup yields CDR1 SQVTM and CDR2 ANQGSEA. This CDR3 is CSVADTLSGYTF. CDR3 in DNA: TGCAGCGTTGCCGACACTCTCTCTGGCTACACCTTC.

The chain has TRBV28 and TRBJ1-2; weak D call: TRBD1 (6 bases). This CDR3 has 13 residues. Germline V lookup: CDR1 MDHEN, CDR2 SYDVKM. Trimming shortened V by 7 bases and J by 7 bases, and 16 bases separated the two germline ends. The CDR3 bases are TGTGCCAGCACAATAGGCGGGGGGCTTGGCTACACCTTC. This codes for CASTIGGGLGYTF.

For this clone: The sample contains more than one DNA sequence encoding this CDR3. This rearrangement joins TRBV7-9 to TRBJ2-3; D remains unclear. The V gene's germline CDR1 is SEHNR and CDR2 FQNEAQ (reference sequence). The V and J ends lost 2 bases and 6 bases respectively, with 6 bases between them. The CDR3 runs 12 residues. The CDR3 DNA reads TGTGCCAGCAGCTTATCCGTGGATACGCAGTATTTT. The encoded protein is CASSLSVDTQYF.

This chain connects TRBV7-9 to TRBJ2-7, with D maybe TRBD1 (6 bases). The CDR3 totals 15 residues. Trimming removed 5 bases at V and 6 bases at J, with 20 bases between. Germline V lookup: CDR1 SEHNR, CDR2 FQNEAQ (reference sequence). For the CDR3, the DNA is TGTGCCAGCAGCAATACACAGGGTGCCGGAGCCGAGCAGTACTTC. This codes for CASSNTQGAGAEQYF.

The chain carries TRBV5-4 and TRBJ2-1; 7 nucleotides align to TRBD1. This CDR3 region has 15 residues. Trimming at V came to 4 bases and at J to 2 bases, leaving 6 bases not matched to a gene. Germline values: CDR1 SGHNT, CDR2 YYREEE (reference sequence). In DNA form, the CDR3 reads TGTGCCAGCAGCAGCACCGGGACAGCCTACAATGAGCAGTTCTTC. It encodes CASSSTGTAYNEQFF.

The CDR3 DNA sequence: TGTGCCAGAAGCCGGCGGCCGGACAGAGTTCAGCCCCAGCATTTT. This translates into CARSRRPDRVQPQHF. This sequence joins TRBV5-3 and TRBJ1-5; maybe TRBD1 (6 bases). TRBV5-3 is treated as an ORF (open reading frame) with a function not yet certain. This CDR3 has 15 residues. V was pared by 4 bases and J by 6 bases, with 17 bases between.

CDR3 sequence reads: CASSLEQGTETQYF. CDR3 coding DNA: TGCGCCAGCAGCTTGGAACAGGGGACAGAGACCCAGTACTTC. This chain joins TRBV5-1 and TRBJ2-5; 7 nucleotides agree with TRBD1. Per germline, CDR1 SGHRS and CDR2 YFSETQ. Trimming at V came to 0 bases and at J to 4 bases, leaving 3 bases not matched to a gene. The CDR3 loop spans 14 amino acids.

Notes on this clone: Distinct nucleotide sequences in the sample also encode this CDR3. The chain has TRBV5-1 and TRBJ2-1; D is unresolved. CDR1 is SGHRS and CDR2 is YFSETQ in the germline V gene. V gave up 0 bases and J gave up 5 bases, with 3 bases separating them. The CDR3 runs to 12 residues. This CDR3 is CASSLGHNEQFF. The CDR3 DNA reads TGCGCCAGCAGCTTGGGGCACAATGAGCAGTTCTTC.

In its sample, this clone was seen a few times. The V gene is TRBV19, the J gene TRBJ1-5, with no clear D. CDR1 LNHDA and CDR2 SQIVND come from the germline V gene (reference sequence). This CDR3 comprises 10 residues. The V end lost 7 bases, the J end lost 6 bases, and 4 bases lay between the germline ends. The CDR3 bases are TGTGCCAGTAATTTTCAGCCCCAGCATTTT. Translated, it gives CASNFQPQHF.

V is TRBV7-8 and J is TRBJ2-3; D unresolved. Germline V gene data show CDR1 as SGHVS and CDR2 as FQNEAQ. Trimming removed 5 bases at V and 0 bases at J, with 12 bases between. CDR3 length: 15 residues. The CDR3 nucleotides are TGTGCCAGCAGCCGGCAGGTTCCTAGCACAGATACGCAGTATTTT. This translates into CASSRQVPSTDTQYF.

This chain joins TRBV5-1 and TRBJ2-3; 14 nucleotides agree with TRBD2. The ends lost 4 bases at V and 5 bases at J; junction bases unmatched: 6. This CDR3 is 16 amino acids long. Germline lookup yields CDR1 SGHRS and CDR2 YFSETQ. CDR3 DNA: TGCGCCAGCAGCGTCGGGACTAGCGGGAGTGGAGATACGCAGTATTTT. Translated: CASSVGTSGSGDTQYF.

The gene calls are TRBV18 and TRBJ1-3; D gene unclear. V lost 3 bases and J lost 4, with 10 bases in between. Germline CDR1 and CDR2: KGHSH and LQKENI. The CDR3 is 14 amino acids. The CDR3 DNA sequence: TGTGCCAGCTCACCTTCGGACGGGGGAAACACCATATATTTT. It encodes CASSPSDGGNTIYF.

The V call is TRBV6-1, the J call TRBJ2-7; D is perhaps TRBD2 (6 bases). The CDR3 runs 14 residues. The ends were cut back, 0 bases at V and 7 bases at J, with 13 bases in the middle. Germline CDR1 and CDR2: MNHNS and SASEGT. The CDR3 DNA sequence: TGTGCCAGCAGTGAAGCGCGGGACCGCCGAGAGCAGTACTTC. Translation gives CASSEARDRREQYF.